This T cell receptor beta chain came from a study of metastatic and nonmetastatic thyroid tumors. Study details: Comparison of repertoires was carried out across blood and tumor or nodule tissue from malignant and benign thyroid patients. Broader study findings: Significantly greater TCR beta diversity was reportedly found in malignant thyroid tumors than in benign nodules (in blood and tumor).

Patients were all untreated before their thyroid surgery. In the original processing: A papillary thyroid cancer distant-metastasis classifier was built from CDR3 differences across clinicopathological groups. TCRdb re-called clones via MiXCR from the PCR reads. TCRdb's processing, not the authors' own work, is the source of the V and J calls. The sample lists roughly 16,000 clones, approximately 32% occurring once. The CDR3 length is 13 residues. Germline V gives CDR1 WSHSY, CDR2 SAAADI. V lost 3 bases and J 4 bases, leaving 9 bases between the germline ends. Concerning this clone: Its specificity is not known.

The chain couples TRBV10-2 to TRBJ1-2; D not certain. This TCR derives from a male donor with papillary thyroid cancer or a benign thyroid nodule (not recorded which). Some clones in this sample may be carry-over from other donors' samples. The sample comprised tumor tissue. The CDR3 here is CASSDDLSYGYTF. Written as DNA, the CDR3 is TGCGCCAGCAGTGATGACCTCTCCTATGGCTACACCTTC.